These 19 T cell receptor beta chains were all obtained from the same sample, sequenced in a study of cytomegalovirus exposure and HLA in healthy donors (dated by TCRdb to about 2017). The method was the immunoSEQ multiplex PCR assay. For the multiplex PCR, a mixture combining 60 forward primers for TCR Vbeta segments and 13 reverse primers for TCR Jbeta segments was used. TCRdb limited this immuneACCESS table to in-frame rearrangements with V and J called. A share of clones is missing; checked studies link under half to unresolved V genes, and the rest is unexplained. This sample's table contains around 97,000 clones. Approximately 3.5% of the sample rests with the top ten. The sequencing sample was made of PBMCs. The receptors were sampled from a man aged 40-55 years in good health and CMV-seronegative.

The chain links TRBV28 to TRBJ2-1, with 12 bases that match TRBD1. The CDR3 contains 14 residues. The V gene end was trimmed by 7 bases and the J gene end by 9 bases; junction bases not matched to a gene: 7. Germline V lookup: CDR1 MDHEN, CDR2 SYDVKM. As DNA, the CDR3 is TGTGCCAGCAACCCGGGACAGGGGGCTGGTGAGCAGTTCTTC. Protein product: CASNPGQGAGEQFF.

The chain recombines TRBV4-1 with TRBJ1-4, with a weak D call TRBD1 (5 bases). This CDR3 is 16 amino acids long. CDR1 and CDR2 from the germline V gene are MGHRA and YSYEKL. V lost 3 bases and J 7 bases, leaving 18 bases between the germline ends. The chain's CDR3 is CASSQGAGLGGEKLFF. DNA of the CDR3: TGCGCCAGCAGCCAGGGCGCAGGGTTGGGGGGTGAAAAACTGTTTTTT.

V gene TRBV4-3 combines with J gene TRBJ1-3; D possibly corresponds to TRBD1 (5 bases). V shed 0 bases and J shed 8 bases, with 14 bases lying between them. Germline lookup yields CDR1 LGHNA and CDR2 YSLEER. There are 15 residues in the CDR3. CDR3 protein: CASSQDRAGQDTIYF. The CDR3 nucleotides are TGCGCCAGCAGCCAAGATCGGGCAGGGCAAGACACCATATATTTT.

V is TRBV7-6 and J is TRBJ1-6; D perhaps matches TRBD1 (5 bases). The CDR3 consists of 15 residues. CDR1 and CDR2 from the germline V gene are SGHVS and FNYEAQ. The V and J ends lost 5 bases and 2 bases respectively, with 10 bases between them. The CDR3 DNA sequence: TGTGCCAGCAGCGGTGGGACTGCCTATAATTCACCCCTCCACTTT. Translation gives CASSGGTAYNSPLHF.

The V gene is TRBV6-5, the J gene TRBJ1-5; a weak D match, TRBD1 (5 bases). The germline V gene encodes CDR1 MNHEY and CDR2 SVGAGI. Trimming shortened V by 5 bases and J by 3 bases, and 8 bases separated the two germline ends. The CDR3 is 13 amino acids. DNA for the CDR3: TGTGCCAGCAGTCAGGGTACCAATCAGCCCCAGCATTTT. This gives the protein CASSQGTNQPQHF.

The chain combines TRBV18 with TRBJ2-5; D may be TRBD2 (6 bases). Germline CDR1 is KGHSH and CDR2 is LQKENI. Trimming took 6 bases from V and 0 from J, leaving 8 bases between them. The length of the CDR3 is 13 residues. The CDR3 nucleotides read TGTGCCAGCTCGGGGGACTACCAAGAGACCCAGTACTTC. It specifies CASSGDYQETQYF.

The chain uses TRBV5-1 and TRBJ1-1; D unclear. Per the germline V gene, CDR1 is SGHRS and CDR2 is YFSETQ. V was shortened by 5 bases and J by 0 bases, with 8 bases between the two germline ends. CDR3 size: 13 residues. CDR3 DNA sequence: TGCGCCAGCAGGAGGCGATTGAACACTGAAGCTTTCTTT. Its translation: CASRRRLNTEAFF.

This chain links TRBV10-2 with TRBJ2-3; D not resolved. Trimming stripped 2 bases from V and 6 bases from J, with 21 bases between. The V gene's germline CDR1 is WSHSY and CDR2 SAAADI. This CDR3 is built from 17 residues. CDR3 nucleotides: TGCGCCAGCAGTGAGAATATCCTGGCGGCCCACCCGGATACGCAGTATTTT. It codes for CASSENILAAHPDTQYF.

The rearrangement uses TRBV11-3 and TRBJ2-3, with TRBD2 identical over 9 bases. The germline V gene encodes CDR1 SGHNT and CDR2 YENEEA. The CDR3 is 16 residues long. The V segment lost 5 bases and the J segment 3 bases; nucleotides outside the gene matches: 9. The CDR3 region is CASSQGGSGRTDTQYF. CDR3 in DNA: TGTGCCAGCAGCCAAGGGGGGAGCGGGAGGACAGATACGCAGTATTTT. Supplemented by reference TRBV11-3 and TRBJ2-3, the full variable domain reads EAGVVQSPRYKIIEKKQPVAFWCNPISGHNTLYWYLQNLGQGPELLIRYENEEAVDDSQLPKDRFSAERLKGVDSTLKIQPAELGDSAVYLCASSQGGSGRTDTQYFGPGTRLTVL.

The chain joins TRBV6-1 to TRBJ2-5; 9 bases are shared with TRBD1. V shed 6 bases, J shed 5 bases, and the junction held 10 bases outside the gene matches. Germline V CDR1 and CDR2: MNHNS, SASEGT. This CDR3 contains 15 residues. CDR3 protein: CASSKGDRAGETQYF. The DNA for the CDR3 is TGTGCCAGCAGCAAAGGGGACAGGGCGGGTGAGACCCAGTACTTC.

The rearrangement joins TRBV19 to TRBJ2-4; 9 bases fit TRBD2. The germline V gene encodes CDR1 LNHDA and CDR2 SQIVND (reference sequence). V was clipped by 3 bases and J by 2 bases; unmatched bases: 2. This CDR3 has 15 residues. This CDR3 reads CASSMRGGTKNIQYF. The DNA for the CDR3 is TGTGCCAGTAGTATGCGGGGGGGAACCAAAAACATTCAGTACTTC. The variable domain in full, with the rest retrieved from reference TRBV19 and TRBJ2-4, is DGGITQSPKYLFRKEGQNVTLSCEQNLNHDAMYWYRQDPGQGLRLIYYSQIVNDFQKGDIAEGYSVSREKKESFPLTVTSAQKNPTAFYLCASSMRGGTKNIQYFGAGTRLSVL.

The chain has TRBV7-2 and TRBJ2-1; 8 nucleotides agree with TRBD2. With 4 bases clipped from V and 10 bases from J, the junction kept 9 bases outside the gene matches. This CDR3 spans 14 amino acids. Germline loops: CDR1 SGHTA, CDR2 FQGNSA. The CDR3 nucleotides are TGTGCCAGCAGCTCAGCCGTAGCGGGAAGAGAGCAGTTCTTC. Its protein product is CASSSAVAGREQFF.

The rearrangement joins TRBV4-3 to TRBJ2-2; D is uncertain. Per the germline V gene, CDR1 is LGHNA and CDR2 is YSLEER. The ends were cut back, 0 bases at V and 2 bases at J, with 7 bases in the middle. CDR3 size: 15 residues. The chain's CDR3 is CASSQDHINTGELFF. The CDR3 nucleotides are TGCGCCAGCAGCCAAGATCACATTAACACCGGGGAGCTGTTTTTT.

CDR3 sequence: CASSYGEWVGYEQYF. CDR3 DNA: TGTGCCAGCAGTTACGGGGAGTGGGTGGGTTACGAGCAGTACTTC. The genes are TRBV6-6 and TRBJ2-7; D might be TRBD2 (5 bases). V was trimmed by 2 bases and J by 4 bases, leaving 15 bases between them. CDR3 length: 15 residues. Germline V gene sequence: CDR1 MNHNY, CDR2 SVGAGI (reference sequence).

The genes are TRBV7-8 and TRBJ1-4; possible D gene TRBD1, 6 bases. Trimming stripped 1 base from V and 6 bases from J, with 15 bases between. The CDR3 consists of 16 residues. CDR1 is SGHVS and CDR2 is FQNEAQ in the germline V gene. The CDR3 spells CASSLEYRVGDEKLFF. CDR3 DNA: TGTGCCAGCAGCTTAGAGTACAGGGTTGGGGATGAAAAACTGTTTTTT.

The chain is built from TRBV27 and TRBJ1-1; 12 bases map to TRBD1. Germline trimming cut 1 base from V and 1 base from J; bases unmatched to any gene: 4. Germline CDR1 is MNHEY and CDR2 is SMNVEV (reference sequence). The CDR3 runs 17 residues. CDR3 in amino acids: CASSLWGTGGGNTEAFF. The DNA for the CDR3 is TGTGCCAGCAGTTTATGGGGGACAGGGGGCGGGAACACTGAAGCTTTCTTT.

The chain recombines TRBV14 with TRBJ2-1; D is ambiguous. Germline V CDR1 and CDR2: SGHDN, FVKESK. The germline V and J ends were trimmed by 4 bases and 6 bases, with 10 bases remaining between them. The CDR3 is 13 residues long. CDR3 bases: TGTGCCAGCAGCCCTAACCAAGCCAATGAGCAGTTCTTC. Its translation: CASSPNQANEQFF.

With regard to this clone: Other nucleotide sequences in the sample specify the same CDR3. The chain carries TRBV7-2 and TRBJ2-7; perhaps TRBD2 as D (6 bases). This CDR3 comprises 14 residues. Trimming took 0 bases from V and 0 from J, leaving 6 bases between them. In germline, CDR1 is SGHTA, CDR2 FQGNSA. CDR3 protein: CASSLAGSSYEQYF. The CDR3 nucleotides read TGTGCCAGCAGCTTAGCCGGGAGCTCCTACGAGCAGTACTTC.

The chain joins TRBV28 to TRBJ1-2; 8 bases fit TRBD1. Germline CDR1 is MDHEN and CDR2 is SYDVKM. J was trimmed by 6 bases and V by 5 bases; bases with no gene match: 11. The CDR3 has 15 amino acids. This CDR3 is CASSKGGRGHDGYTF. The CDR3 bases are TGTGCCAGCAGTAAGGGAGGCAGGGGGCACGATGGCTACACCTTC.